The rows below give T cell receptor beta chains drawn from one sample of a study of PD-1 blockade in classical Hodgkin lymphoma. The repertoire was sequenced with immunoSEQ multiplex PCR; TCRdb's copy has only in-frame clones and lacks some. The sample has about 41,000 clones; around 69% are singletons. The sequencing here drew on peripheral blood mononuclear cells (PBMCs), taken before the fourth cycle of nivolumab. The receptors were sampled from a human donor with classical Hodgkin lymphoma. Both conserved end residues are part of each CDR3. The order of the fields is J gene, V gene, clone size, D gene, CDR3 protein, CDR3 DNA. A D gene is named only where the DNA matches it firmly. Expanded clones get a size class; other rows say once, few or many, or leave the size out.

TRBJ2-2 TRBV11-3 NA TRBD1 CASSLDLMGQPAGELFF TGTGCCAGCAGCTTAGATCTCATGGGACAGCCAGCGGGGGAGCTGTTTTTT
TRBJ1-2 TRBV4-1 NA NA CASSQGPGTNYGYTF TGCGCCAGCAGCCAAGGCCCGGGAACTAACTATGGCTACACCTTC
TRBJ1-5 TRBV28 NA TRBD1 CASSQDRVKPQHF TGTGCCAGCAGCCAGGACAGGGTCAAGCCCCAGCATTTT
TRBJ1-1 TRBV27 NA TRBD1 CASSLQGGTEAFF TGTGCCAGCAGTTTACAGGGGGGCACTGAAGCTTTCTTT
TRBJ2-3 TRBV7-6 few NA CASSFVTSLSTDTQYF TGTGCCAGCAGCTTCGTAACATCCCTCAGCACAGATACGCAGTATTTT
TRBJ2-1 TRBV6-1 NA TRBD1 CASKGVGGLYNEQFF TGTGCCAGCAAGGGGGTAGGGGGCCTTTACAATGAGCAGTTCTTC
TRBJ2-7 TRBV10-2 NA TRBD1 CASRTPSPGTDYEQYF TGCGCCAGCAGAACCCCGAGTCCGGGGACAGACTACGAGCAGTACTTC
TRBJ2-1 TRBV7-6 few NA CASSAFASYNEQFF TGTGCCAGCAGCGCTTTCGCCTCCTACAATGAGCAGTTCTTC
TRBJ1-3 TRBV4-1 NA NA CASSRGQASGNTIYF TGCGCCAGCAGCCGAGGACAAGCCTCTGGAAACACCATATATTTT
TRBJ2-2 TRBV27 few TRBD1 CASSLYRGGGELFF TGTGCCAGCAGTCTCTACAGGGGTGGCGGGGAGCTGTTTTTT
TRBJ1-2 TRBV2 few TRBD1 CASSVFGQGSGGYTF TGTGCCAGCAGTGTCTTTGGACAGGGGTCTGGTGGCTACACCTTC
TRBJ1-1 TRBV6-1 many NA CASRRQNTEAFF TGTGCCAGCAGGAGACAGAACACTGAAGCTTTCTTT
TRBJ2-3 TRBV7-7 NA TRBD1 CASSARQGGTDTQYF TGTGCTAGCAGCGCAAGACAGGGGGGAACAGATACGCAGTATTTT
TRBJ2-7 TRBV19 NA TRBD1 CASSYTGQAYEQYF TGTGCCAGTAGTTACACCGGACAGGCCTACGAGCAGTACTTC
TRBJ2-3 TRBV7-9 NA TRBD2 CASSPPAASGGSSTDTQYF TGTGCCAGCAGCCCCCCGGCGGCTAGCGGGGGATCTAGCACAGATACGCAGTATTTT
TRBJ2-7 TRBV5-1 NA TRBD1 CASSQDRVEQYF TGCGCCAGCAGCCAGGACAGGGTCGAGCAGTACTTC
TRBJ1-2 TRBV2 once NA CASSVNEGVWGYTF TGTGCCAGCAGTGTAAACGAAGGGGTGTGGGGCTACACCTTC
TRBJ1-1 TRBV29-1 NA NA CSVGGGLTEAFF TGCAGCGTTGGAGGGGGGCTCACTGAAGCTTTCTTT
TRBJ2-7 TRBV11-3 NA NA CASSREVLSEQYF TGTGCCAGCAGCAGAGAGGTGCTATCCGAGCAGTACTTC
TRBJ1-1 TRBV7-2 NA TRBD1 CASSIQIRGTGAATEAFF TGTGCCAGCAGTATACAAATACGAGGGACAGGGGCGGCCACTGAAGCTTTCTTT
TRBJ1-4 TRBV11-2 NA NA CASSLGRRNEKLFF TGTGCCAGCAGCTTAGGGAGGAGGAATGAAAAACTGTTTTTT
TRBJ2-5 TRBV11-3 once TRBD1 CASSLGTGYQETQYF TGTGCCAGCAGCTTGGGGACAGGGTACCAAGAGACCCAGTACTTC
TRBJ1-6 TRBV7-2 NA TRBD1 CASSIGQGRNSPLHF TGTGCCAGCAGCATCGGACAGGGACGTAATTCACCCCTCCACTTT
TRBJ2-2 TRBV7-9 few NA CASSLKRTQRELFF TGTGCCAGCAGCCTAAAGCGAACACAACGGGAGCTGTTTTTT
TRBJ2-2 TRBV1 medium-sized NA CTTSLGGAFTGELFF TGCACCACCTCACTGGGGGGGGCCTTCACCGGGGAGCTGTTTTTT
TRBJ1-2 TRBV19 NA NA CASSSNRVGYTF TGTGCCAGTAGTAGCAACAGGGTTGGCTACACCTTC
TRBJ1-2 TRBV5-1 once TRBD1 CASSLGQGAGNYGYTF TGCGCCAGCAGCTTGGGACAGGGGGCCGGTAACTATGGCTACACCTTC
TRBJ1-6 TRBV28 few TRBD1 CASSGQGQPLHF TGTGCCAGCAGTGGACAGGGCCAACCCCTCCACTTT
TRBJ2-1 TRBV5-6 few TRBD2 CASSLVGGEQFF TGTGCCAGCAGCTTGGTGGGAGGGGAGCAGTTCTTC
TRBJ2-7 TRBV5-6 NA TRBD1 CASSLKTGTGVYEQYF TGTGCCAGCAGCTTGAAAACTGGGACAGGAGTCTACGAGCAGTACTTC
TRBJ2-1 TRBV19 once TRBD1 CASSITGGPYNEQFF TGTGCCAGTAGTATAACAGGGGGGCCCTACAATGAGCAGTTCTTC
TRBJ2-3 TRBV25-1 NA NA CAGLWQYF TGTGCCGGGTTGTGGCAGTATTTT
TRBJ2-5 TRBV30 NA NA CAWSVLSGGTQYF TGTGCCTGGAGTGTACTGTCAGGAGGGACCCAGTACTTC
TRBJ2-2 TRBV7-8 NA NA CASSLDLAGELFF TGTGCCAGCAGCTTAGATCTAGCCGGGGAGCTGTTTTTT
TRBJ1-3 TRBV30 NA TRBD1 CAWSLEGQAGNTIYF TGTGCCTGGAGTCTAGAGGGACAGGCTGGAAACACCATATATTTT
TRBJ1-1 TRBV5-4 NA NA CASSLTENTEAFF TGTGCCAGCAGCCTCACAGAGAACACTGAAGCTTTCTTT
TRBJ2-1 TRBV19 NA TRBD1 CASSITGQSEQFF TGTGCCAGTAGTATAACGGGACAGAGCGAGCAGTTCTTC
TRBJ2-1 TRBV7-2 NA NA CASSLWGDEQFF TGTGCCAGCAGCTTATGGGGAGATGAGCAGTTCTTC
TRBJ1-6 TRBV2 NA NA CASSPVDNNSPLHF TGTGCCAGCAGTCCAGTGGACAATAATTCACCCCTCCACTTT
TRBJ1-4 TRBV10-3 NA TRBD1 CAISLSGGRGEKLFF TGTGCCATCAGCCTCTCAGGGGGTCGGGGAGAAAAACTGTTTTTT
TRBJ1-4 TRBV7-2 NA NA CASSLAFGGIEKLFF TGTGCCAGCAGCTTAGCTTTCGGGGGAATTGAAAAACTGTTTTTT
TRBJ2-1 TRBV27 NA NA CASSPPPGHVYNEQFF TGTGCCAGCAGTCCCCCCCCGGGACACGTATACAATGAGCAGTTCTTC
TRBJ2-3 TRBV30 NA TRBD1 CAWSLTGGLTDTQYF TGTGCCTGGAGTCTGACAGGGGGCCTCACAGATACGCAGTATTTT